The subject of this entry is one T cell receptor beta chain. The same CDR3 is also encoded by other DNA sequences in this sample. Germline lookup yields CDR1 SGHRS and CDR2 YFSETQ. The CDR3 spans 15 residues. Deletions cut 0 bases from V and 0 bases from J, with 7 bases between. Generated by immunoSEQ multiplex PCR, the TCRdb table keeps only in-frame clones and is missing some. This sample has approximately 74,000 clones; approximately 86% occur once, and the top ten carry 3.3%. This entry is derived from a study of T cell changes during pregnancy in multiple sclerosis. The material was peripheral blood, obtained before pregnancy. This chain connects TRBV5-1 to TRBJ1-3, with D uncertain. The clonotype was recovered from a female donor with multiple sclerosis, enrolled in a pregnancy study. CDR3 sequence (DNA): TGCGCCAGCAGCTTGGCACCGAGCTCTGGAAACACCATATATTTT. It translates to CASSLAPSSGNTIYF.